A selection of T cell receptor beta chains follows, all from one sample in a study of cytomegalovirus exposure and HLA in healthy donors. TCRdb's table, derived via immunoSEQ multiplex PCR, lists solely in-frame clones and lacks some. The repertoire table contains tens of thousands of clones. Material: PBMCs. These receptor sequences come from a male donor in good health and CMV-seronegative. Each CDR3 is given with its conserved first and last residue. The D gene is left open where the match is weak.

v_gene	j_gene	d_gene	CDR3nt	CDR3aa
TRBV11-2	TRBJ2-5	.	TGTGCCAGCAGCTCGGGACTTCAGCACCAAGAGACCCAGTACTTC	CASSSGLQHQETQYF
TRBV9	TRBJ2-2	.	TGTGCCAGCAGCGTACAGTCCGGGGAGCTGTTTTTT	CASSVQSGELFF
TRBV12-2	TRBJ2-5	.	TGTGCAAGCTGCTGGTTCCGGAGTACAGGCACTGGAGAGACCCAGTACTTC	CASCWFRSTGTGETQYF
TRBV7-3	TRBJ2-3	.	TGTGCCAGCAGCTTAACCCCCGTTGAGAGCACAGATACGCAGTATTTT	CASSLTPVESTDTQYF
TRBV6-1	TRBJ1-4	.	TGTGCCAGCAGTGACTGTCCAAGTCTCCTAGTCGACAATGAAAAACTGTTTTTT	CASSDCPSLLVDNEKLFF
TRBV19	TRBJ2-7	TRBD2	TGTGCCAGTAGTTTTAGCGGGGGGCTCGCCTACGAGCAGTACTTC	CASSFSGGLAYEQYF
TRBV4-1	TRBJ2-3	.	TGCGCCAGCAGCCAAGTTAACAGAGGGCTCACAGATACGCAGTATTTT	CASSQVNRGLTDTQYF
TRBV28	TRBJ2-3	TRBD2	TGTGCCAGCAGCTCCGGACTAGCGGGGGACACAGATACGCAGTATTTT	CASSSGLAGDTDTQYF
TRBV7-9	TRBJ2-7	.	TGTGCCAGCAGCACAAAGCGAACCTCCGAGCAGTACTTC	CASSTKRTSEQYF
TRBV20-1	TRBJ1-5	.	TGCAGTGCTAGAGATCAGCAGGCACTGCATTTT	CSARDQQALHF
TRBV19	TRBJ2-1	.	TGTGCCAGTAGTGACGGACAGACCCTATCCTACAATGAGCAGTTCTTC	CASSDGQTLSYNEQFF
TRBV18	TRBJ2-7	.	TGTGCCAGCTCACCACCAGCTGACACTGGCTACGAGCAGTACTTC	CASSPPADTGYEQYF
TRBV19	TRBJ1-1	TRBD1	TGTGCCAGTAGTGGGGGGACAGGGAACACTGAAGCTTTCTTT	CASSGGTGNTEAFF
TRBV5-6	TRBJ1-2	TRBD1	TGTGCCAGCAGCTCCATAGGACAGGGTGGCTTTTTTGACTATGGCTACACCTTC	CASSSIGQGGFFDYGYTF
TRBV2	TRBJ2-3	TRBD2	TGTGCCAGCAGTGAAAGACTAGCGGGGGATTTTAGCACAGATACGCAGTATTTT	CASSERLAGDFSTDTQYF
TRBV7-2	TRBJ1-2	TRBD1	TGTGCCAGCAGCTACACCCGACAGGGGGGCGGTGGCTACACCTTC	CASSYTRQGGGGYTF
TRBV7-2	TRBJ2-7	TRBD1	TGTGCCAGCAGCTTAGGGACAGGGGCCTACTACGAGCAGTACTTC	CASSLGTGAYYEQYF
TRBV7-6	TRBJ2-6	.	TGTGCCAGCAGCTTAGTGGCGGGTAGAAACTCTGGGGCCAACGTCCTGACTTTC	CASSLVAGRNSGANVLTF
TRBV14	TRBJ2-1	TRBD2	TGTGCCAGCAGCCAAGGAGCAACTAGCGGGCGGTTCTTC	CASSQGATSGRFF
TRBV2	TRBJ2-4	TRBD2	TGTGCCAGCAGCGAGCTACCTAGCGGGGACGTACTAGCCAAAAACATTCAGTACTTC	CASSELPSGDVLAKNIQYF
TRBV27	TRBJ2-7	.	TGTGCCAGCAGTTTACAGGCTACCTACGAGCAGTACTTC	CASSLQATYEQYF
TRBV6-1	TRBJ1-5	.	TGTGCCAGCAGTGAATTCGGAAGACAGCTTAGCAATCAGCCCCAGCATTTT	CASSEFGRQLSNQPQHF
TRBV5-1	TRBJ2-1	TRBD2	TGCGCCAGCAGCTTCCTTCCGGGACTAGCGGGGGGGTCCGACAATGAGCAGTTCTTC	CASSFLPGLAGGSDNEQFF
TRBV7-2	TRBJ2-3	.	TGTGCCAGCAGCTTAACTGGTACGCAGTATTTT	CASSLTGTQYF
TRBV30	TRBJ2-1	TRBD2	TGTGCCTGGAACAAGGGACTAGCGGGAGCCAATGAGCAGTTCTTC	CAWNKGLAGANEQFF
TRBV4-2	TRBJ2-7	TRBD2	TGTGCCAGCAGCCAAGAGGCTAGCGGGAGAGACTACGAGCAGTACTTC	CASSQEASGRDYEQYF
TRBV7-9	TRBJ2-1	.	TGTGCCAGCAGCTTACCTCCCTACAATGAGCAGTTCTTC	CASSLPPYNEQFF
TRBV5-1	TRBJ2-4	.	TGCGCCAGCAGTCCAGACACATTTCTCCTAGCCAAAAACATTCAGTACTTC	CASSPDTFLLAKNIQYF
TRBV28	TRBJ2-7	.	TGTGCCAGCAGTTTTGGAACAGGTTACGAGCAGTACTTC	CASSFGTGYEQYF
TRBV27	TRBJ2-5	TRBD2	TGTGCCAGCACATCAAAGACTAGCGGGAGAGGGGAGCAGTACTTC	CASTSKTSGRGEQYF
TRBV5-1	TRBJ2-2	.	TGCGCCAGCAGCTTCGGGACCGGGGAGCTGTTTTTT	CASSFGTGELFF